Each of the 12 T cell receptor beta chains below was sequenced from the same sample in a study of shared clonotypes between healthy human individuals. Method: immunoSEQ multiplex PCR; TCRdb's copy keeps in-frame clones and lacks some. The sample has some 1.1 million clones; 60% to 80% are singletons. Sequenced material: memory CD4+ T cells from PBMCs. Subset reported: CD45RA-negative fraction. The receptors were gathered from a man aged 18 to 30 in good health. Some clones in this sample may be carry-over from other donors' samples.

V and J are TRBV9 and TRBJ2-1; the D call may be TRBD1 or TRBD2 (5 bases each). CDR1 and CDR2 from the germline V gene are SGDLS and YYNGEE. There are 16 residues in the CDR3. The V and J ends lost 2 bases and 0 bases respectively, with 12 bases between them. The CDR3 reads CASSVKGDSSYNEQFF. CDR3 nucleotides: TGTGCCAGCAGCGTTAAGGGAGACAGCTCCTACAATGAGCAGTTCTTC.

V gene TRBV9 combines with J gene TRBJ2-2; 9 bases are a match to TRBD1. CDR1 is SGDLS and CDR2 is YYNGEE in the germline V gene. The CDR3 has 16 residues. Trimming took 4 bases from V and 3 from J; bases not matched to a gene: 7. The CDR3 DNA follows: TGTGCCAGCAGCCCACGACAGGGGGGTTACACCGGGGAGCTGTTTTTT. Amino acids: CASSPRQGGYTGELFF.

V is TRBV23-1 and J is TRBJ2-5; 11 nucleotides line up with TRBD2. TRBV23-1 is labeled an ORF, and its function is uncertain. Trimming took 4 bases from V and 5 from J; bases not matched to a gene: 9. The CDR3 extends over 16 amino acids. The CDR3 loop reads CASSLRLAGSIETQYF. The CDR3 DNA reads as TGCGCCAGCAGTCTCAGACTAGCGGGAAGTATTGAGACCCAGTACTTC.

This clone was seen many times. The chain couples TRBV29-1 to TRBJ1-1; the D is unclear. Germline CDR1 is SQVTM and CDR2 is ANQGSEA. V dropped 7 bases and J dropped 8 bases, with 11 bases sitting between them. CDR3 size: 10 residues. DNA of the CDR3: TGCAGCGGTAGGACGGAAGAAGCTTTCTTT. It translates to CSGRTEEAFF.

The chain links TRBV14 to TRBJ2-3, with D possibly TRBD2 on 5 matching bases. Trimming shortened V by 1 base and J by 9 bases, and 11 bases separated the two germline ends. CDR3 length equals 13 residues. CDR1 and CDR2 (germline): SGHDN, FVKESK. DNA for the CDR3: TGTGCCAGCAGCCAAGCTGGGAGTTGGACGCAGTATTTT. This gives the protein CASSQAGSWTQYF.

Notes on this clone: At the DNA level, this CDR3 is encoded by other sequences in the same sample as well. The chain carries TRBV18 and TRBJ2-3; weak D call: TRBD2 (6 bases). Trimming cost V 4 bases and J 0 bases, with 8 bases left between them. The CDR3 has 14 residues. The V gene's germline CDR1 is KGHSH and CDR2 LQKENI. CDR3 residues: CASSQSGSTDTQYF. The CDR3 DNA is TGTGCCAGCTCACAAAGCGGGAGCACAGATACGCAGTATTTT.

This sequence joins TRBV5-4 and TRBJ2-1; D could derive from TRBD1 or TRBD2 (5 bases each). Trimming cost V 0 bases and J 1 base, with 8 bases left between them. Per the germline V gene, CDR1 is SGHNT and CDR2 is YYREEE (reference sequence). This CDR3 spans 15 amino acids. The CDR3 spells CASSLGGESYNEQFF. CDR3 sequence (DNA): TGTGCCAGCAGCTTGGGAGGGGAATCCTACAATGAGCAGTTCTTC.

The chain uses TRBV7-8 and TRBJ2-1; D unresolved. Deletions cut 1 base from V and 3 bases from J, with 7 bases between. Germline V lookup: CDR1 SGHVS, CDR2 FQNEAQ. The CDR3 loop spans 14 amino acids. The CDR3 region has the DNA TGTGCCAGCAGCTTAGGGTTCTTCTACAATGAGCAGTTCTTC. Protein product: CASSLGFFYNEQFF. The whole variable domain, filled in from reference TRBV7-8 and TRBJ2-1, reads GAGVSQSPRYKVAKRGQDVALRCDPISGHVSLFWYQQALGQGPEFLTYFQNEAQLDKSGLPSDRFFAERPEGSVSTLKIQRTQQEDSAVYLCASSLGFFYNEQFFGPGTRLTVL.

The sample holds one count of this clone. This chain uses TRBV30 with TRBJ1-3; 7 bases are shared with TRBD1. The CDR3 sequence is 13 residues long. The junction had 3 bases not matched to a gene; V was cut back by 5 bases and J by 2 bases. Germline V lookup: CDR1 GTSNPN, CDR2 SVGIG (reference sequence). CDR3 region: CAWAQGAGNTIYF. In DNA form, the CDR3 reads TGTGCCTGGGCGCAGGGGGCTGGAAACACCATATATTTT.

The chain recombines TRBV2 with TRBJ1-1; possibly TRBD1 for D (6 bases). Germline V gene lookup returns CDR1 SNHLY and CDR2 FYNNEI. V lost 8 bases and J lost 1, with 11 bases in between. This CDR3 contains 13 residues. CDR3 nucleotide sequence: TGTGCCAGCCAGGGGAAACAGAACACTGAAGCTTTCTTT. Its protein is CASQGKQNTEAFF.

The sample holds a few counts of this clone. The sample holds other DNA sequences that translate to the same CDR3. V and J are TRBV9 and TRBJ2-3; D remains unclear. The CDR3 consists of 12 residues. The V end lost 0 bases, the J end lost 6 bases, and 5 bases lay between the germline ends. In germline, CDR1 is SGDLS, CDR2 YYNGEE. In DNA, the CDR3 is TGTGCCAGCAGCGTAGATGAGGATACGCAGTATTTT. It translates to CASSVDEDTQYF. Full variable domain (missing parts from reference TRBV9 and TRBJ2-3): DSGVTQTPKHLITATGQRVTLRCSPRSGDLSVYWYQQSLDQGLQFLIQYYNGEERAKGNILERFSAQQFPDLHSELNLSSLELGDSALYFCASSVDEDTQYFGPGTRLTVL.

The gene calls are TRBV4-3 and TRBJ1-3, with D possibly matching TRBD1 (5 bases). V was pared by 0 bases and J by 0 bases, with 12 bases between. Germline V gene lookup returns CDR1 LGHNA and CDR2 YSLEER. The CDR3 has 17 amino acids. The CDR3 loop reads CASSQDEGRDSGNTIYF. The CDR3 DNA reads TGCGCCAGCAGCCAAGATGAGGGGCGGGACTCTGGAAACACCATATATTTT.